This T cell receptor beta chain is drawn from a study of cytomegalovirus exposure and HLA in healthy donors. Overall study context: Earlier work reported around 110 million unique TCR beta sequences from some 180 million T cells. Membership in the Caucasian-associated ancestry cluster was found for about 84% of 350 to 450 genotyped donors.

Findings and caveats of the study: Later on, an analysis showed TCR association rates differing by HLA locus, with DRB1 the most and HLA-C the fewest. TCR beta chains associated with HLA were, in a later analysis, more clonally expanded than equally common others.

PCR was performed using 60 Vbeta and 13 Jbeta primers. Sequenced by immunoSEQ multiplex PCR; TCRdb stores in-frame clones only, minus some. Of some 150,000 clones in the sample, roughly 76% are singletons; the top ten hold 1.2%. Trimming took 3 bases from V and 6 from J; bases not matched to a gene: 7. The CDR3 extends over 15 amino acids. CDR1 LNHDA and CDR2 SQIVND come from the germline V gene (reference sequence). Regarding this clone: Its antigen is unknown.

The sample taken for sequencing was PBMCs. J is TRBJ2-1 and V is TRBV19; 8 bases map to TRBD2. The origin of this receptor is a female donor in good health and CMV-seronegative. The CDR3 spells CASSMGLAGGNEQFF. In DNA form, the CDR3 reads TGTGCCAGTAGTATGGGGCTAGCGGGCGGCAATGAGCAGTTCTTC. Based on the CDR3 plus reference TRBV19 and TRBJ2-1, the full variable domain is DGGITQSPKYLFRKEGQNVTLSCEQNLNHDAMYWYRQDPGQGLRLIYYSQIVNDFQKGDIAEGYSVSREKKESFPLTVTSAQKNPTAFYLCASSMGLAGGNEQFFGPGTRLTVL.